Below, 2 T cell receptor beta chains from the same sample are listed, as sequenced in a study of blood T cells in healthy people across ages. Together with a sample-barcoded 5' primer, a J-beta primer mix was included in a second PCR lasting about 6 to 11 cycles. TCRdb passed the 5' RACE reads through MiXCR, listing each CDR3 protein once. Among over 1.5 million distinct CDR3 sequences listed, roughly 52% were seen once. Sequenced material: blood. These receptors came from a woman aged 40 to 49 in good health.

CDR3 amino acids: CASSQTGGINQPQHF. Written as DNA, the CDR3 is TGTGCCAGCAGTCAAACAGGGGGCATAAATCAGCCCCAGCATTTT. The J gene is TRBJ1-5, the V gene TRBV6-2 or TRBV6-3; 9 bases are shared with TRBD1. The CDR3 covers 15 residues. Losses at the gene ends were 5 bases for V and 4 bases for J; bases not matched to a gene: 6. Germline V CDR1 and CDR2: MNHEY, SVGEGT.

V and J are TRBV7-2 and TRBJ1-5; D unresolved. Germline assignment: CDR1 SGHTA and CDR2 FQGNSA. The CDR3 is 15 residues long. V lost 5 bases, J lost 6 bases, and 17 bases lay in between. The CDR3 nucleotides read TGTGCCAGCAGCCCGGATGGGGTTGGCCGTCAGCCCCAGCATTTT. This encodes CASSPDGVGRQPQHF. The full variable domain, in which reference TRBV7-2 and TRBJ1-5 provide the parts outside the CDR3, is GAGVSQSPSNKVTEKGKDVELRCDPISGHTALYWYRQSLGQGLEFLIYFQGNSAPDKSGLPSDRFSAERTGGSVSTLTIQRTQQEDSAVYLCASSPDGVGRQPQHFGDGTRLSIL.